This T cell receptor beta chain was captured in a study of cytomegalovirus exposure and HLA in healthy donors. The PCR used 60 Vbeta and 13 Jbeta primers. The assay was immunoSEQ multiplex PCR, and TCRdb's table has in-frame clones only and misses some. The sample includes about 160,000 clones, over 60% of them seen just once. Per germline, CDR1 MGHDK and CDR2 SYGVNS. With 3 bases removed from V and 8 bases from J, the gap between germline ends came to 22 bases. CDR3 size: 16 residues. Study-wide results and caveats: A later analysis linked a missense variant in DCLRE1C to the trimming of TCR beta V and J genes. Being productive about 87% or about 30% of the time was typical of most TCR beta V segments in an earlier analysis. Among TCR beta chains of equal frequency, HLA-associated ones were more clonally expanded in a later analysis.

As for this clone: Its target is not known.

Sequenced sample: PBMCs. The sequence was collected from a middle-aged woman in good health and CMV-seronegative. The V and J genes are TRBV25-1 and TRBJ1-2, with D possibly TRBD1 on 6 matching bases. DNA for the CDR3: TGTGCCAGCAGTGATACAGGGCGGACTCGTTCTATGGGCTACACCTTC. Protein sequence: CASSDTGRTRSMGYTF.